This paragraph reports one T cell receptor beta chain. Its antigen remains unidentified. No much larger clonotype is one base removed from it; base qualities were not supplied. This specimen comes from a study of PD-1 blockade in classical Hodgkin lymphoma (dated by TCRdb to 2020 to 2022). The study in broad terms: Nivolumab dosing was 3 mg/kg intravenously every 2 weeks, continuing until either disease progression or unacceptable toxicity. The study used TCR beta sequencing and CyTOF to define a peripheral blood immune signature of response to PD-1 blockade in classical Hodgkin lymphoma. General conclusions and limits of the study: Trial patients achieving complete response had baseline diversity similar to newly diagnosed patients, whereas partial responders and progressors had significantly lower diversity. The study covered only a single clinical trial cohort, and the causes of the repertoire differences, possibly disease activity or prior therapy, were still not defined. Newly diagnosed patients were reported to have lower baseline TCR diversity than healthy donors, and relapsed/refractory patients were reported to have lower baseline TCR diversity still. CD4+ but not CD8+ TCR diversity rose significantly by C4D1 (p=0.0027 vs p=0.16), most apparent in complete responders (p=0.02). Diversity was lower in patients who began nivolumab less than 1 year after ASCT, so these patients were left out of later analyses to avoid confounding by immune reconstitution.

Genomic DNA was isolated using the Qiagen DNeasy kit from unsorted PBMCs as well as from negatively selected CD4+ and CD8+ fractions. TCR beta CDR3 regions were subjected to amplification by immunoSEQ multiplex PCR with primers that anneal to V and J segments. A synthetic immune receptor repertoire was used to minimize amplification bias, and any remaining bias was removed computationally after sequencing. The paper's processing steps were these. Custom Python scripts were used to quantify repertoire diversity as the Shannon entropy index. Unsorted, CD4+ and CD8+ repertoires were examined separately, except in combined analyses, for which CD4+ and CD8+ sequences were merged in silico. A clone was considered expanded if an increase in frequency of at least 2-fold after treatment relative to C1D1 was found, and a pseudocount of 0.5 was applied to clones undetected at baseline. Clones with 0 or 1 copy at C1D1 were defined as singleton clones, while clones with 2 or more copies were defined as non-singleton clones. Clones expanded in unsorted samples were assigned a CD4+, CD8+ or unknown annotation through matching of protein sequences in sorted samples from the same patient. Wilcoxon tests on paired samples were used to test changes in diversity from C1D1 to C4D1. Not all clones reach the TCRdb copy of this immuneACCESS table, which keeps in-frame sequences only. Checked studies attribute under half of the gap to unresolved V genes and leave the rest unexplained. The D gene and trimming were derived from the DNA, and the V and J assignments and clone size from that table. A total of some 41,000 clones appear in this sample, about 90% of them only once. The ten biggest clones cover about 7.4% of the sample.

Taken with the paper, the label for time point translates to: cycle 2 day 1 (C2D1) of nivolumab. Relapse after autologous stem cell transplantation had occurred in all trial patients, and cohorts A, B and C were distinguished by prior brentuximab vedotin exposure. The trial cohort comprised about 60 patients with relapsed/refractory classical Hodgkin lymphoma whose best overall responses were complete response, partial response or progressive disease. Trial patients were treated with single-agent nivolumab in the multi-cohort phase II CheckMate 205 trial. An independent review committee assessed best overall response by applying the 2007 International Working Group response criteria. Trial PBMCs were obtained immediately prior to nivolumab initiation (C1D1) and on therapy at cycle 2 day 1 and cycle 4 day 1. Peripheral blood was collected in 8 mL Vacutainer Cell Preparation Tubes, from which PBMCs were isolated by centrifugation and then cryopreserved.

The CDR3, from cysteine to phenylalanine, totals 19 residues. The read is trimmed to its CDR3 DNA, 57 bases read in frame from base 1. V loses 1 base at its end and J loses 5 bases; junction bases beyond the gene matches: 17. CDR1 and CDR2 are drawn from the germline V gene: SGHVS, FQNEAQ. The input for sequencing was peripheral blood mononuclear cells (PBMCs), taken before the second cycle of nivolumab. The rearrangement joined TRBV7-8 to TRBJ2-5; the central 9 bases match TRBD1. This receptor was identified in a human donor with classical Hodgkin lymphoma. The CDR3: CASSLDPGTGRSPMETQYF. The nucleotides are TGTGCCAGCAGCTTAGACCCCGGGACAGGGAGGTCCCCCATGGAGACCCAGTACTTC.